A single sample gave rise to the 8 T cell receptor beta chains below, sequenced in a study of cytomegalovirus exposure and HLA in healthy donors. PCR was performed using 60 Vbeta and 13 Jbeta primers. Sequencing used immunoSEQ multiplex PCR; TCRdb keeps in-frame clones, though not all of them. The table has about 180,000 clones, 65% to 85% seen once. Specimen: PBMCs. Receptor source: a girl between 5 and 17 years old in good health and CMV-seropositive.

The chain carries TRBV27 and TRBJ1-2, with D perhaps matching TRBD1 (6 bases). The V and J ends lost 7 bases and 0 bases respectively, with 21 bases between them. Germline V lookup: CDR1 MNHEY, CDR2 SMNVEV (reference sequence). The CDR3 is 17 residues long. Here the CDR3 DNA reads TGTGCCAGCACCCGATCCCACCAGGGGTGGGCTAACTATGGCTACACCTTC. Its protein is CASTRSHQGWANYGYTF.

The chain recombines TRBV18 with TRBJ1-1, with D tentatively TRBD1 (5 bases). Looked up from germline, CDR1 is KGHSH and CDR2 is LQKENI. The CDR3 contains 13 residues. The germline V and J ends were trimmed by 4 bases and 2 bases, with 8 bases remaining between them. The CDR3 DNA sequence: TGTGCCAGCTCACGGGACTCTAACACTGAAGCTTTCTTT. It codes for CASSRDSNTEAFF.

The CDR3 DNA reads TGTGCCAGCAGCTCACGGACTAGCGGGAGTGTTACCGGGGAGCTGTTTTTT. The encoded protein is CASSSRTSGSVTGELFF. The rearrangement uses TRBV7-7 and TRBJ2-2, with 13 bases that match TRBD2. The CDR3 spans 17 residues. Germline trimming cut 4 bases from V and 5 bases from J; bases unmatched to any gene: 7. Germline V gene lookup returns CDR1 SSHAT and CDR2 FNYEAQ (reference sequence).

The count of this clone is one. The CDR3 spells CASSSEGLLYQETQYF. CDR3 nucleotide sequence: TGTGCCAGCAGCTCGGAGGGCCTCCTGTACCAAGAGACCCAGTACTTC. The V call is TRBV7-9, the J call TRBJ2-5; TRBD2 is a possible D gene (6 bases). The germline V gene has CDR1 SEHNR and CDR2 FQNEAQ (reference sequence). This CDR3 region has 16 residues. Trimming shortened V by 4 bases and J by 0 bases, and 15 bases separated the two germline ends.

This chain connects TRBV6-6 to TRBJ2-4, with a tentative D call TRBD2 (7 bases). This CDR3 is built from 14 residues. The germline CDR1 and CDR2 sequences are MNHNY and SVGAGI (reference sequence). Trimming removed 2 bases at V and 6 bases at J, with 11 bases between. CDR3 amino acids: CASSYPGGPNIQYF. CDR3 coding DNA: TGTGCCAGCAGTTACCCGGGGGGCCCAAACATTCAGTACTTC.

The chain uses TRBV15 and TRBJ2-5; possibly TRBD1 for D (6 bases). Germline lookup yields CDR1 LNHNV and CDR2 YYDKDF (reference sequence). The CDR3 spans 15 residues. Trimming cost V 1 base and J 2 bases, with 11 bases left between them. The CDR3 region is CATSRGAGEQETQYF. The CDR3 DNA is TGTGCCACCAGCAGAGGGGCAGGGGAACAAGAGACCCAGTACTTC.

V is TRBV5-8 and J is TRBJ1-5, with D maybe TRBD1 (5 bases). V was shortened by 5 bases and J by 5 bases, with 11 bases between the two germline ends. In germline, CDR1 is SGHTS, CDR2 YDEGEE. The CDR3 is 13 amino acids. As DNA, the CDR3 is TGTGCCAGCAGTTTCCTCAGGGATCAGCCCCAGCATTTT. It yields the protein CASSFLRDQPQHF.

The V and J genes are TRBV7-9 and TRBJ1-5; 8 bases are shared with TRBD1. The CDR3 sequence is 14 residues long. V gave up 3 bases and J gave up 4 bases; unmatched junction bases: 2. CDR1 SEHNR and CDR2 FQNEAQ come from the germline V gene (reference sequence). The CDR3 sequence is CASSLTGVNQPQHF. CDR3 in DNA: TGTGCCAGCAGCTTGACAGGGGTAAATCAGCCCCAGCATTTT.